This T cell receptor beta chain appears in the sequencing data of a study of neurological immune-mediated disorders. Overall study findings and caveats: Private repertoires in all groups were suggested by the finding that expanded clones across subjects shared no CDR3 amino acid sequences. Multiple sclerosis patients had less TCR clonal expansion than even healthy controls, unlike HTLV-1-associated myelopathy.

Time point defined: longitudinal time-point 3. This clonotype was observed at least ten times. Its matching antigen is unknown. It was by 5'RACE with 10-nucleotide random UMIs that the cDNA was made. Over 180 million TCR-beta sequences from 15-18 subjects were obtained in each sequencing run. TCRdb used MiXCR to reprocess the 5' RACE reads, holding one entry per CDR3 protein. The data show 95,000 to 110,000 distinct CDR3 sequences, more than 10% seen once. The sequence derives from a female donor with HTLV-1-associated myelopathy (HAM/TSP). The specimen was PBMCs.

For the CDR3, the DNA is TGTGCCAGCTTGAAAGGCGGCTCCTACGAGCAGTACTTC. Protein sequence: CASLKGGSYEQYF. The V and J genes are TRBV3-1 and TRBJ2-7; D is unresolved. Germline lookup yields CDR1 LGHDT and CDR2 YNNKEL (reference sequence). Trimming removed 8 bases at V and 0 bases at J, with 11 bases between. This CDR3 comprises 13 residues.